This section outlines one TCR beta chain sequence together with its context. The data stem from a study of shared clonotypes between healthy human individuals. CD45RO-negative, CCR7-selected cells formed the naive CD8 fraction, which excluded terminally differentiated effector memory CD45RA+ cells. The DNA input per sorted-subset replicate PCR was roughly 0.2 ug, corresponding to 28,000 or so T cell genomes. This table comes from immunoSEQ multiplex PCR, and its TCRdb copy is limited to in-frame clones, with some not included. This table holds under 1 million clones, just over 95% found once. CDR3 length equals 15 residues. V lost 1 base to trimming and J lost 5 bases; unmatched junction nucleotides: 6. The germline V gene encodes CDR1 WSHSY and CDR2 SAAADI.

This chain uses TRBV10-2 with TRBJ1-2, with 8 bases lining up with TRBD1. This TCR derives from a man aged 25 to 40 in good health. What was sequenced was naive CD8+ T cells sorted from blood. The CDR3 DNA follows: TGCGCCAGCAGTGAGTTCGTGACAGGGGCTTATGGCTACACCTTC. Translation gives CASSEFVTGAYGYTF.